The 32 T cell receptor beta chains listed next were all sequenced from one sample in a study of blood T cell repertoires in COVID-19. The table came from immunoSEQ multiplex PCR; TCRdb's copy has only in-frame clones and leaves some out. The profile shows about 140,000 clones, 75% to 80% of them singletons. The source material was PBMCs or T cells enriched from blood (not recorded which). These receptors came from a woman aged 50 to 60 who had recovered from COVID-19.

The chain recombines TRBV11-3 with TRBJ1-2; D ambiguous. Deletions cut 5 bases from V and 0 bases from J, with 10 bases between. There are 14 residues in the CDR3. Germline CDR1 reads SGHNT; CDR2 reads YENEEA. The CDR3 loop is CASSPQTTNYGYTF. CDR3 DNA sequence: TGTGCCAGCAGCCCACAGACGACTAACTATGGCTACACCTTC.

The CDR3 here is CASSMISSGNTIYF. CDR3 nucleotides: TGTGCCAGTAGTATGATCAGCTCTGGAAACACCATATATTTT. This sequence joins TRBV19 and TRBJ1-3; D is unresolved. Trimming left V 3 bases short and J 0 bases short, with 6 bases between. Germline V gene lookup returns CDR1 LNHDA and CDR2 SQIVND (reference sequence). The CDR3 is 14 amino acids.

This clone was counted only a few times. This sequence joins TRBV19 and TRBJ2-1; TRBD1 matches at 9 bases. Germline lookup yields CDR1 LNHDA and CDR2 SQIVND (reference sequence). CDR3 length: 16 residues. V was clipped by 5 bases and J by 0 bases; unmatched bases: 5. CDR3: CASSSGTGSSYNEQFF. CDR3 in DNA: TGTGCCAGTAGTTCTGGGACAGGGAGCTCCTACAATGAGCAGTTCTTC. Filled out from reference TRBV19 and TRBJ2-1, the complete variable domain reads DGGITQSPKYLFRKEGQNVTLSCEQNLNHDAMYWYRQDPGQGLRLIYYSQIVNDFQKGDIAEGYSVSREKKESFPLTVTSAQKNPTAFYLCASSSGTGSSYNEQFFGPGTRLTVL.

This chain connects TRBV25-1 to TRBJ2-7; D gene uncertain. Per germline, CDR1 MGHDK and CDR2 SYGVNS. Trimming took 1 base from V and 3 from J, leaving 19 bases between them. The CDR3 is 17 amino acids. The CDR3 protein is CASSECRVYLCNYEQYF. The CDR3 nucleotides are TGTGCCAGCAGTGAATGCCGCGTCTACCTATGTAACTACGAGCAGTACTTC.

In this sample, this clone turned up once. The CDR3 reads CASSQDRGSPLHF. CDR3 DNA: TGTGCCAGCAGCCAAGATCGGGGTTCACCCCTCCACTTT. The chain is built from TRBV4-2 and TRBJ1-6; D remains unclear. Per germline, CDR1 LGHNA and CDR2 YNFKEQ. This CDR3 region has 13 residues. The V end was cut by 0 bases, the J end by 9 bases, with 6 bases between.

There are a few counts of this clone. The rearrangement joins TRBV4-1 to TRBJ1-6, with D hard to call. This CDR3 has 15 amino acids. Deletions cut 0 bases from V and 11 bases from J, with 14 bases between. Germline CDR1 and CDR2: MGHRA and YSYEKL. The DNA of the CDR3 is TGCGCCAGCAGCCAAGATCTCTCCCCGGGTGCACCCCTCCACTTT. This codes for CASSQDLSPGAPLHF.

The chain recombines TRBV4-1 with TRBJ1-6, with D unclear. Germline CDR1 and CDR2: MGHRA and YSYEKL. Trimming left V 4 bases short and J 7 bases short, with 14 bases between. The CDR3 runs 15 residues. CDR3 DNA sequence: TGCGCCAGCAGCCCCCTCGTCCAGCGGAATTCACCCCTCCACTTT. Its protein is CASSPLVQRNSPLHF.

The V and J genes are TRBV5-1 and TRBJ1-2, with 7 nucleotides matching TRBD1. The CDR3 contains 14 residues. Trimming took 3 bases from V and 7 from J; bases not matched to a gene: 9. Germline V gene sequence: CDR1 SGHRS, CDR2 YFSETQ. The CDR3 region has the DNA TGCGCCAGCAGCTGGGACAGCCGGGCAGGTGGCTACACCTTC. It specifies CASSWDSRAGGYTF.

The chain recombines TRBV24-1 with TRBJ2-7; D is perhaps TRBD1 (5 bases). Between the trimmed V and J ends, which lost 9 bases and 6 bases, there was a span of 14 bases. Germline CDR1 KGHDR, CDR2 SFDVKD. There are 12 residues in the CDR3. This chain's CDR3 is CATSLWGLEQYF. The CDR3 coding sequence is TGTGCCACCTCATTATGGGGCCTCGAGCAGTACTTC.

The rearrangement uses TRBV28 and TRBJ2-5; 9 nucleotides line up with TRBD1. Germline CDR1 MDHEN, CDR2 SYDVKM. The CDR3 covers 13 residues. DNA for the CDR3: TGTGCAACACAGGGGGCTAACCAAGAGACCCAGTACTTC. The encoded protein is CATQGANQETQYF.

The V and J genes are TRBV2 and TRBJ1-5, with D hard to call. In germline, CDR1 is SNHLY, CDR2 FYNNEI. Trimming cost V 7 bases and J 4 bases, with 26 bases left between them. The CDR3 totals 18 residues. The CDR3: CASTVRAPLGLGNQPQHF. The CDR3 region has the DNA TGTGCCAGCACCGTGCGGGCCCCCCTGGGCCTGGGGAATCAGCCCCAGCATTTT.

V gene TRBV21-1 combines with J gene TRBJ1-6; TRBD1, the D gene given by the table, was not confirmed from the DNA. TRBV21-1 constitutes a pseudogene. This CDR3 contains 15 residues. This CDR3 is CASSKDGTGDSPLHF. As DNA, the CDR3 is TGTGCCAGCAGCAAAGATGGGACAGGGGATTCACCCCTCCACTTT.

The CDR3 DNA is TGTGCCAGCAGCGCATACACCCCAGGGGGAGGCTATGGCTACACCTTC. Protein product: CASSAYTPGGGYGYTF. This chain joins TRBV9 and TRBJ1-2, with TRBD1 matching over 7 bases. The CDR3 has 16 amino acids. Per the germline V gene, CDR1 is SGDLS and CDR2 is YYNGEE. Trimming at V came to 3 bases and at J to 4 bases, leaving 12 bases not matched to a gene.

V usage is TRBV18 and J usage is TRBJ2-5; D possibly corresponds to TRBD1 (5 bases). Trimming removed 2 bases from V and 7 bases from J, with 11 bases in between. Germline values: CDR1 KGHSH, CDR2 LQKENI. The CDR3 covers 13 residues. The CDR3 sequence is CASSPSADRTQYF. CDR3 bases: TGTGCCAGCTCACCATCAGCCGACAGGACCCAGTACTTC. Full variable domain (missing parts from reference TRBV18 and TRBJ2-5): NAGVMQNPRHLVRRRGQEARLRCSPMKGHSHVYWYRQLPEEGLKFMVYLQKENIIDESGMPKERFSAEFPKEGPSILRIQQVVRGDSAAYFCASSPSADRTQYFGPGTRLLVL.

This chain joins TRBV11-2 and TRBJ2-5; TRBD1 aligns across 11 bases. Germline CDR1 and CDR2: SGHAT and FQNNGV. Unmatched junction bases numbered 7, after V lost 6 bases and J lost 7 bases. The CDR3 runs 14 residues. In DNA, the CDR3 is TGTGCCAGCAGGCCCGGGACAGGGGGGGGGACCCAGTACTTC. Amino acid sequence: CASRPGTGGGTQYF.

This sequence joins TRBV13 and TRBJ2-7, with D hard to call. Germline CDR1 and CDR2: PRHDT and FYEKMQ (reference sequence). The CDR3 consists of 13 residues. Trimming took 2 bases from V and 4 from J, leaving 9 bases between them. In DNA form, the CDR3 reads TGTGCCAGCAGCTTACGGTCTAGATACGAGCAGTACTTC. Protein sequence: CASSLRSRYEQYF.

Note on this clone: One end of the junction fails to match germline, which may point to a read error. The CDR3 reads CARRVSPGGYTF. The CDR3 DNA reads TGCGCCCGCAGGGTAAGCCCAGGGGGCTACACCTTC. The chain carries TRBV10-1 and TRBJ1-2, with D perhaps TRBD1 (5 bases). Germline CDR1 and CDR2: WNHNN and SYGVQD (reference sequence). The CDR3 is 12 amino acids.

The rearrangement uses TRBV7-3 and TRBJ2-5; 7 bases line up with TRBD2. The germline V gene encodes CDR1 SGHTA and CDR2 FQGTGA. The V gene end was trimmed by 5 bases and the J gene end by 2 bases; junction bases not matched to a gene: 5. The length of the CDR3 is 14 residues. The CDR3 loop is CASSTGTMQETQYF. The CDR3 DNA reads as TGTGCCAGCAGCACCGGGACTATGCAAGAGACCCAGTACTTC.

The chain links TRBV7-8 to TRBJ1-1; 9 positions match TRBD1. Losses at the gene ends were 5 bases for V and 3 bases for J; bases not matched to a gene: 4. This CDR3 region has 14 residues. Looked up from germline, CDR1 is SGHVS and CDR2 is FQNEAQ. CDR3 DNA sequence: TGTGCCAGCAGCAGGACAGGGGTATACACTGAAGCTTTCTTT. It yields the protein CASSRTGVYTEAFF. Using reference TRBV7-8 and TRBJ1-1 for the parts outside the CDR3, the full variable domain is GAGVSQSPRYKVAKRGQDVALRCDPISGHVSLFWYQQALGQGPEFLTYFQNEAQLDKSGLPSDRFFAERPEGSVSTLKIQRTQQEDSAVYLCASSRTGVYTEAFFGQGTRLTVV.

The J gene is TRBJ2-4, the V gene TRBV19; 8 nucleotides line up with TRBD1. The CDR3 consists of 17 residues. Germline V gene lookup returns CDR1 LNHDA and CDR2 SQIVND (reference sequence). V lost 4 bases, J lost 3 bases, and 11 bases stayed unmatched. CDR3 sequence: CASSTRGQARYKNIQYF. CDR3 nucleotide sequence: TGTGCCAGTAGTACCCGGGGACAGGCGCGATACAAAAACATTCAGTACTTC.

This clone was seen repeatedly, ten times or more. The chain is built from TRBV6-5 and TRBJ2-3; D not resolved. V was cut by 6 bases and J by 3 bases, with 7 bases left in between. Germline values: CDR1 MNHEY, CDR2 SVGAGI. This CDR3 spans 12 amino acids. The CDR3 DNA is TGTGCCAGCAGGCTTGAGACAGATACGCAGTATTTT. This codes for CASRLETDTQYF.

V is TRBV28 and J is TRBJ2-3; 11 bases align to TRBD2. V shed 6 bases and J 6 bases; nucleotides not matched to a gene: 11. Germline V CDR1 and CDR2: MDHEN, SYDVKM. The CDR3 contains 16 residues. The CDR3 loop reads CASSPRGSGRDDTQYF. Written as DNA, the CDR3 is TGTGCCAGCAGCCCCAGGGGTAGCGGGAGGGATGATACGCAGTATTTT.

The gene calls are TRBV30 and TRBJ1-1, with TRBD1 matching 8 bases. CDR3 size: 15 residues. CDR1 is GTSNPN, CDR2 SVGIG, per germline (reference sequence). J lost 5 bases, V lost 7 bases, and 15 bases had no gene match. CDR3 nucleotides: TGTGCCTTGGCAGTTCAGGGGGCATGGGATACTGAAGCTTTCTTT. Translated, it gives CALAVQGAWDTEAFF.

V and J are TRBV29-1 and TRBJ2-7; maybe TRBD2 (5 bases). The V end was cut by 1 base, the J end by 4 bases, with 5 bases between. The CDR3 is 11 amino acids. Germline CDR1 SQVTM, CDR2 ANQGSEA. DNA of the CDR3: TGCAGCGTTGAAGGGGAGTACGAGCAGTACTTC. Amino acid sequence: CSVEGEYEQYF.

This chain connects TRBV30 to TRBJ2-2, with TRBD2 identical over 7 bases. This CDR3 is built from 15 residues. V lost 0 bases and J lost 6; bases outside the gene matches: 7. Looked up from germline, CDR1 is GTSNPN and CDR2 is SVGIG (reference sequence). The CDR3 sequence: CAWSVGRTRSGELFF. CDR3 DNA: TGTGCCTGGAGTGTAGGGCGGACTAGGTCCGGGGAGCTGTTTTTT.

V gene TRBV14 combines with J gene TRBJ2-2, with unresolved D. The CDR3 has 14 residues. Trimming shortened V by 4 bases and J by 0 bases, and 6 bases separated the two germline ends. Germline loops: CDR1 SGHDN, CDR2 FVKESK. The CDR3 nucleotides read TGTGCCAGCAGCCCGTACTCGAACACCGGGGAGCTGTTTTTT. Translation gives CASSPYSNTGELFF.

The chain uses TRBV27 and TRBJ2-2; TRBD2 matches 9 bases. V lost 7 bases to trimming and J lost 5 bases; unmatched junction nucleotides: 14. The CDR3 runs 17 residues. Germline lookup yields CDR1 MNHEY and CDR2 SMNVEV (reference sequence). The CDR3 DNA reads TGTGCCAGCATCTTCACCTGGGATAGCGGGAGAACCGGGGAGCTGTTTTTT. Translating it yields CASIFTWDSGRTGELFF.

The chain uses TRBV6-5 and TRBJ1-5, with D uncertain. Per the germline V gene, CDR1 is MNHEY and CDR2 is SVGAGI. The V and J ends lost 6 bases and 0 bases respectively, with 9 bases between them. This CDR3 is built from 14 residues. DNA for the CDR3: TGTGCCAGCAGCGCTACAGTTAGCAATCAGCCCCAGCATTTT. Translation: CASSATVSNQPQHF.

The table lists this clone with a count of one. The V and J genes are TRBV3-1 (or the pseudogene TRBV3-2) and TRBJ2-5, with D perhaps matching TRBD2 (5 bases). CDR1 and CDR2 (germline): LGHDT, YNNKEL (reference sequence). The CDR3 totals 15 residues. The V end lost 4 bases, the J end lost 2 bases, and 14 bases lay between the germline ends. CDR3 DNA sequence: TGTGCCAGCAGCCCCCAGAAGCGGTTACAAGAGACCCAGTACTTC. Its translation is CASSPQKRLQETQYF.

The chain uses TRBV19 and TRBJ1-1; TRBD1 aligns across 7 bases. Germline-derived CDR1 and CDR2 are LNHDA and SQIVND (reference sequence). This CDR3 has 14 amino acids. V gave up 8 bases and J gave up 0 bases; unmatched junction bases: 6. The DNA for the CDR3 is TGTGCCAGTGTTGGCAGGGGGTTGAACACTGAAGCTTTCTTT. Encoded protein: CASVGRGLNTEAFF. Full variable domain (remainder filled in from reference TRBV19 and TRBJ1-1): DGGITQSPKYLFRKEGQNVTLSCEQNLNHDAMYWYRQDPGQGLRLIYYSQIVNDFQKGDIAEGYSVSREKKESFPLTVTSAQKNPTAFYLCASVGRGLNTEAFFGQGTRLTVV.

V is TRBV6-5 and J is TRBJ2-3; 8 bases line up with TRBD2. The CDR3 spans 13 residues. Looked up from germline, CDR1 is MNHEY and CDR2 is SVGAGI. The trim removed 8 bases at V and 4 bases at J, leaving 5 bases unmatched. DNA of the CDR3: TGTGCCAGCGCCGAGCGGGGGCCAGATACGCAGTATTTT. Translation gives CASAERGPDTQYF.

This clone was counted a few times. The chain has TRBV5-6 and TRBJ2-2, with a weak D call TRBD2 (7 bases). CDR3 length equals 16 residues. CDR1 and CDR2 from the germline V gene are SGHDT and YYEEEE. V was cut by 2 bases and J by 6 bases, with 17 bases left in between. The CDR3 DNA is TGTGCCAGCAGCTTTTACGGGGGGCCGGGTCCCGGGGAGCTGTTTTTT. Its protein product is CASSFYGGPGPGELFF. The variable domain in full, completed from reference TRBV5-6 and TRBJ2-2, reads DAGVTQSPTHLIKTRGQQVTLRCSPKSGHDTVSWYQQALGQGPQFIFQYYEEEERQRGNFPDRFSGHQFPNYSSELNVNALLLGDSALYLCASSFYGGPGPGELFFGEGSRLTVL.